The sequence of this T cell receptor (beta chain) was determined in a study of identical twins. Study-level results: Within cord blood, abundant beta clonotypes carried fewer insertions, but memory repertoires showed no such trend.

Comment on this clonotype: The antigen remains unidentified.

Unmatched junction bases numbered 14, after V lost 3 bases and J lost 7 bases. CDR3 size: 16 residues. Germline CDR1 SGHRS, CDR2 YFSETQ. Donors uniformly comprised healthy Caucasians. Via MiXCR, TCRdb re-called the 5' RACE reads, giving one row per CDR3 protein. Among about 520,000 distinct CDR3 sequences listed, less than 25% were seen once. The sample was also linked to a second study, of T cells expressing NK-cell markers. That report adds: The share of CD8+ T cells held by dominant NKG2C+ clonotypes was about 1.0-8% in about six donors.

Material: CD4+ T cells sorted from blood. This rearrangement joins TRBV5-1 to TRBJ1-2; TRBD1 matches 8 bases. The sequence derives from a woman aged 18-29 years in good health. CDR3 nucleotide sequence: TGCGCCAGCAGCTCACCGGACAGGGCGCCTTTGGGTGGCTACACCTTC. Translation: CASSSPDRAPLGGYTF.